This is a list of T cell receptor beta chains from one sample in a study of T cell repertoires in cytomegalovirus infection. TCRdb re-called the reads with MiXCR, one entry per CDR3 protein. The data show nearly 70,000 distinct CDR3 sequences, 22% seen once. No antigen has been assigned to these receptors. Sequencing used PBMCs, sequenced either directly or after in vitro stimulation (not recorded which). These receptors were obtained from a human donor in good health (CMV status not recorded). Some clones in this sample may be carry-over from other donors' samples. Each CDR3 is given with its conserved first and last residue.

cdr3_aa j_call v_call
CASSTSGYEQFF TRBJ2-1 TRBV3-1
CAIKGGSSYNEQFF TRBJ2-1 TRBV10-3
CASRWGNSEEKLFF TRBJ1-4 TRBV7-2
CASSSQGYGYTF TRBJ1-2 TRBV5-4
CASSLIVAADTQYF TRBJ2-3 TRBV11-3
CASSPEGRGTEPQHF TRBJ1-5 TRBV12-3/TRBV12-4
CASSLAGGMNTEAFF TRBJ1-1 TRBV7-9
CASSSLGYNEQFF TRBJ2-1 TRBV27
CASSEGGALLQETQYF TRBJ2-5 TRBV6-1
CASSPALSDTQYF TRBJ2-3 TRBV12-3/TRBV12-4
CASSTTYSHEQFF TRBJ2-1 TRBV7-9
CSARDPRLAPRDEQFF TRBJ2-1 TRBV20-1
CASSFGQGYEQYF TRBJ2-7 TRBV12-3/TRBV12-4
CASSPTYNEQFF TRBJ2-1 TRBV11-2
CASSWDRGNQPQHF TRBJ1-5 TRBV7-8
CASSPDGTYQPQHF TRBJ1-5 TRBV12-3/TRBV12-4
CASSLVAGSHNEQFF TRBJ2-1 TRBV5-5
CASSPTGVATEAFF TRBJ1-1 TRBV14
CASSESGSFDEKLFF TRBJ1-4 TRBV25-1
CASSYTPGLPTGELFF TRBJ2-2 TRBV6-2/TRBV6-3
CASSLDERIFGTANTGELFF TRBJ2-2 TRBV11-3
CAWDGNRGNTEAFF TRBJ1-1 TRBV30
CASSGTGENTQYF TRBJ2-3 TRBV19
CASSDLGEKLFF TRBJ1-4 TRBV25-1
CASSATRTYEQYF TRBJ2-7 TRBV6-6
CASSQDNSRTGGKNIQYF TRBJ2-4 TRBV4-1
CASSRGGTSGSSDTQYF TRBJ2-3 TRBV5-4